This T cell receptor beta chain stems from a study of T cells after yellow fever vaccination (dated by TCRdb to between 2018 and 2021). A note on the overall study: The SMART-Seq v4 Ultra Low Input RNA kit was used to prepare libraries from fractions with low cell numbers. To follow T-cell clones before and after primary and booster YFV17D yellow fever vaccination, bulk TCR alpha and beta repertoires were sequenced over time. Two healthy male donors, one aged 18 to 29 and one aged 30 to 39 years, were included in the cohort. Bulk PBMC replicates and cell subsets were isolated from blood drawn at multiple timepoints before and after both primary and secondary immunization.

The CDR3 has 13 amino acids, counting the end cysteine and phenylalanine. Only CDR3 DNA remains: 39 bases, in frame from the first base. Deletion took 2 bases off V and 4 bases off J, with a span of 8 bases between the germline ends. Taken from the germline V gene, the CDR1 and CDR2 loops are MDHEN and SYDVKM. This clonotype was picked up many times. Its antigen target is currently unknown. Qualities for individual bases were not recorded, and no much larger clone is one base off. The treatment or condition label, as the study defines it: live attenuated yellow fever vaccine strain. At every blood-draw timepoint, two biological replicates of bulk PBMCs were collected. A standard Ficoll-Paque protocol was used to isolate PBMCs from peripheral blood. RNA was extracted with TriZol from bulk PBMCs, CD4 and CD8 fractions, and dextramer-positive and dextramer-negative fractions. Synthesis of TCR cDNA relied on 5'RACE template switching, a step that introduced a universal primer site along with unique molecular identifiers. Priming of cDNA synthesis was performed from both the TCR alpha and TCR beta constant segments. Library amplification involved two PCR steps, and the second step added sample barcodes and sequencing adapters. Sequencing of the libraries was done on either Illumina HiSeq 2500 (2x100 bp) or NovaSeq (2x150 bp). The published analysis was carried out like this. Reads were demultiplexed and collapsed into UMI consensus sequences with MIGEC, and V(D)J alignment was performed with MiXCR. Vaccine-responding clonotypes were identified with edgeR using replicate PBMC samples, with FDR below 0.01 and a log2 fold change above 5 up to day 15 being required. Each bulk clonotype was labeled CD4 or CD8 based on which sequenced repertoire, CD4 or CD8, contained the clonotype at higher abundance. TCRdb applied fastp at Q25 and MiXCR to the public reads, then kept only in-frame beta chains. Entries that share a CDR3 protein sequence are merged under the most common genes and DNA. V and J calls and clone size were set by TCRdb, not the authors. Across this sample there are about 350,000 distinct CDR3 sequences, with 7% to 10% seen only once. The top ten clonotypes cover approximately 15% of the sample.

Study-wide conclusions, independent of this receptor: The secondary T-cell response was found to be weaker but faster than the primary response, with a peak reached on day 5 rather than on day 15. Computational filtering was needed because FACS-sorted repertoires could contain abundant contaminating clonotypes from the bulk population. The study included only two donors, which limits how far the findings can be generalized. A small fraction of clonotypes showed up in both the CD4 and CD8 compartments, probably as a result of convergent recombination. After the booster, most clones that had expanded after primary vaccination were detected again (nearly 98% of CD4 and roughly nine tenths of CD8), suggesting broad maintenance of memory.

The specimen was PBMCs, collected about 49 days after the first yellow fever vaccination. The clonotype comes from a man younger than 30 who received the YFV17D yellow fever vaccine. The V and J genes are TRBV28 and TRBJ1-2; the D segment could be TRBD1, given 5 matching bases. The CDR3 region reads CASSLGRGYGYTF. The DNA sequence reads TGTGCCAGCAGTTTAGGGAGGGGCTATGGCTACACCTTC.